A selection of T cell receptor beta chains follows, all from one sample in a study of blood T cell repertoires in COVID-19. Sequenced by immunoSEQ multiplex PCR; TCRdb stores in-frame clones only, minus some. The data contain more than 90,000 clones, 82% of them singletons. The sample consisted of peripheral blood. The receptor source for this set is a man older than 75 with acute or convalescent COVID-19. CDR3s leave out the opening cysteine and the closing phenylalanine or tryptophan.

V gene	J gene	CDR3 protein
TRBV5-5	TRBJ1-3	ASSWTGREGNTIY
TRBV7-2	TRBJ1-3	ASSARAGNNGNTIY
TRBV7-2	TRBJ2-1	ASSRSRVEGGNEQF
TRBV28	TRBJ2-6	ASSEQGSYSGANVLT
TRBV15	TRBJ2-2	ATTPTGVDLANTGELF
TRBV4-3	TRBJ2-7	ASSQELGQRREQY
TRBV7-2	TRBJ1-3	ASSLDTGNTIY
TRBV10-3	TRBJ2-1	AIKGQSGNEQF
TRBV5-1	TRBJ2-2	ASSLDGRDTGELF
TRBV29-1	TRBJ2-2	SALAGGFSGELF
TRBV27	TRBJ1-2	ASSPGQGANYGYT
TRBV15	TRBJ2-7	ATSRDPINSYEQY
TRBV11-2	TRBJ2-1	ASSLAGGEQF
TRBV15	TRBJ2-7	ATSATGGWEQY
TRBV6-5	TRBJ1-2	ASSRDTTNYGYT
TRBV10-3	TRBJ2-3	ATRLAGDTDTQY
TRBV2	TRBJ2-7	ASEQTGVPYEQY
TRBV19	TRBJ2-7	ASSLGAASYEQY
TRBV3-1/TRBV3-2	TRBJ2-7	ASSRLGSGWEQY
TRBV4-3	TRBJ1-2	ASSQDGAGTSYGYT